This T cell receptor beta chain was identified in a study of cytomegalovirus exposure and HLA in healthy donors. For this clone: Its cognate antigen is unknown.

V gave up 5 bases and J gave up 3 bases; unmatched junction bases: 6. Looked up from germline, CDR1 is KGHSY and CDR2 is FQNENV. The CDR3 runs to 16 residues. PCR used 60 Vbeta primers and 13 Jbeta primers. Authors' methods: Later analysis identified some 80 million unique TCR beta chains, about 12 million shared. The assay was immunoSEQ multiplex PCR, and TCRdb's table has in-frame clones only and misses some. The V and J calls and clone size are taken from that table; D and trimming were inferred from the DNA. Of 80,000 or so clones in the sample, about 64% were seen once. Study-wide results and limits: Later genetic work tied a missense DCLRE1C variant to beta-chain V and J trimming. Later, TCR association rates were found to vary by HLA locus, highest for DRB1 and lowest for HLA-C. Solely CMV serostatus was available to characterize immune exposure.

Sample: PBMCs. This clonotype was sampled from a man aged 25-40 years in good health and CMV-seropositive. The chain uses TRBV16 and TRBJ2-6; TRBD1 matches at 8 bases. CDR3: CASSFLQGVGANVLTF. The DNA for the CDR3 is TGTGCCAGCAGCTTCCTACAGGGGGTTGGGGCCAACGTCCTGACTTTC.